This record concerns one T cell receptor (beta chain) sequence. The antigen remains unidentified. The sample belongs to a study of radiotherapy plus CTLA-4 blockade in lung cancer. Study-level points and caveats: Dynamics of early blood T cell clones, together with interferon-beta, were reportedly the best predictors of response.

TCRdb's copy holds only in-frame clones and misses some; the assay was immunoSEQ multiplex PCR. Counted here are about 82,000 clones, about three quarters occurring once; the ten biggest clones make up over 13%. The CDR3 totals 15 residues. Germline CDR1 is SNHLY and CDR2 is FYNNEI. J lost 2 bases, V lost 8 bases, and 10 bases had no gene match. The sample consisted of peripheral blood, taken from a patient treated with radiotherapy plus ipilimumab. This TCR was sampled from a human donor with non-small cell lung cancer that progressed on radiotherapy plus ipilimumab. V is TRBV2 and J is TRBJ2-3; the match to TRBD2 covers 7 bases. The CDR3 protein is CASSPGGGPTDTQYF. The CDR3 DNA follows: TGTGCCAGCTCTCCGGGAGGTGGGCCCACAGATACGCAGTATTTT.